This T cell receptor beta chain was captured in a study of T cells in Graves' hyperthyroidism and ophthalmopathy. Study-wide results and caveats: The authors' 13 V-J model separated ophthalmopathy from stable hyperthyroidism. Expanded thyroid clonotypes (above 0.001) were mostly also found in blood.

The V and J ends lost 4 bases and 11 bases, in that order; junction bases with no gene match: 14. Germline loops: CDR1 SEHNR, CDR2 FQNEAQ (reference sequence). The CDR3 loop spans 15 amino acids. RNA transcripts served as the template for amplifying TCR beta CDR3 regions. The HTBI set primed first-round TCR CDR3 RT-PCR. TCRdb passed the multiplex PCR reads through MiXCR, listing each CDR3 protein once. The data contain 450,000 to 700,000 distinct CDR3 sequences, 35% to 55% of them singletons. Patients showing uncontrolled infection, other autoimmune disease, pregnancy or lactation were ineligible. In making diagnoses, clinical symptoms, serum thyroxine and TRAb, thyroid ultrasound and orbital computed tomography were all used. This clonotype was counted ten times or more. What it recognizes is unknown.

Specimen: peripheral blood or thyroid tissue (not recorded which). The chain couples TRBV7-9 to TRBJ1-5, with 7 nucleotides matching TRBD1. This receptor was obtained from an adult woman with Graves' disease, either hyperthyroidism or ophthalmopathy (not recorded which). The CDR3: CASSSTKGAPMTQHF. The CDR3, as DNA: TGTGCCAGCAGCTCGACCAAGGGGGCCCCCATGACCCAGCATTTT.